One sample yielded the 11 T cell receptor beta chains listed below, sequenced in a study of blood T cell repertoires in COVID-19. Clones were sequenced by immunoSEQ multiplex PCR, and TCRdb holds only the in-frame ones, with some missing. The data show approximately 69,000 clones, with 81% seen just once and around 20% held by the top ten. Material: peripheral blood. All receptors derive from a woman in her sixties or seventies with acute or convalescent COVID-19.

The V and J genes are TRBV2 and TRBJ1-2, with 7 bases fitting TRBD1. V trimming: 4 bases; J trimming: 8 bases; junction bases outside the gene matches: 7. CDR1 is SNHLY, CDR2 FYNNEI, per germline. CDR3 length: 13 amino acids. The CDR3 DNA reads TGTGCCAGCAGTGCTAGACAGGGTCAGGGCTACACCTTC. It specifies CASSARQGQGYTF. Complete variable domain (other parts from reference TRBV2 and TRBJ1-2): EPEVTQTPSHQVTQMGQEVILRCVPISNHLYFYWYRQILGQKVEFLVSFYNNEISEKSEIFDDQFSVERPDGSNFTLKIRSTKLEDSAMYFCASSARQGQGYTFGSGTRLTVV.

The chain recombines TRBV28 with TRBJ1-5, with a tentative D call TRBD1 (5 bases). CDR3 size: 16 residues. The V and J ends lost 6 bases and 3 bases respectively, with 18 bases between them. The germline V gene has CDR1 MDHEN and CDR2 SYDVKM. This CDR3 reads CASSLVRRGANQPQHF. The CDR3 coding sequence is TGTGCCAGCAGCTTGGTAAGGCGCGGGGCCAATCAGCCCCAGCATTTT.

This clone has a handful of counts. The CDR3 DNA reads as TGCGCCAGCAGTAGAGCAGGGGGCCTGAACACTGAAGCTTTCTTT. It translates to CASSRAGGLNTEAFF. The chain is built from TRBV5-1 and TRBJ1-1, with 8 positions matching TRBD1. The CDR3 has 15 residues. With 5 bases clipped from V and 0 bases from J, the junction kept 6 bases outside the gene matches. Per germline, CDR1 SGHRS and CDR2 YFSETQ.

The J gene is TRBJ2-5, the V gene TRBV7-3; D remains unclear. Per germline, CDR1 SGHTA and CDR2 FQGTGA. The CDR3 length is 13 residues. V was trimmed by 5 bases and J by 0 bases, leaving 7 bases between them. The CDR3 bases are TGTGCCAGCAGCCCCAGTAACCAAGAGACCCAGTACTTC. The encoded protein is CASSPSNQETQYF.

Remarks on this clone: This may arise from a read error, as a much more abundant clone is one base away. The gene calls are TRBV6-1 and TRBJ2-7; possible D gene TRBD2, 7 bases. Per germline, CDR1 MNHNS and CDR2 SASEGT. The CDR3 extends over 15 amino acids. CDR3 in DNA: TGTGCCAGCTGTGAGGGGGGGGCGGGAGCCTACGAGCAGTACTTC. Amino acid sequence: CASCEGGAGAYEQYF.

V and J are TRBV10-2 and TRBJ2-7; 7 bases map to TRBD1. This CDR3 has 15 residues. The germline V gene encodes CDR1 WSHSY and CDR2 SAAADI. The J segment lost 4 bases and the V segment lost 2 bases, leaving 8 bases of the junction unmatched. For the CDR3, the DNA is TGCGCCAGCAGTGAGAGGCTAGGGGGCGGGTACGAGCAGTACTTC. Protein sequence: CASSERLGGGYEQYF.

The chain uses TRBV7-8 and TRBJ1-5; 9 bases fit TRBD1. Germline CDR1 is SGHVS and CDR2 is FQNEAQ. The CDR3 length is 16 residues. The trim removed 3 bases at V and 3 bases at J, leaving 6 bases unmatched. The CDR3 coding sequence is TGTGCCAGCAGCTTGTCGACAGGGGGTCCCAATCAGCCCCAGCATTTT. Translated, it gives CASSLSTGGPNQPQHF.

The chain carries TRBV15 and TRBJ2-7; 8 bases fit TRBD2. V lost 2 bases, J lost 2 bases, and 8 bases stayed unmatched. Germline V gene lookup returns CDR1 LNHNV and CDR2 YYDKDF (reference sequence). The CDR3 is 16 amino acids. CDR3 region: CATSRFSGIPPYEQYF. The DNA of the CDR3 is TGTGCCACCAGCAGATTTAGCGGGATACCACCCTACGAGCAGTACTTC.

This clone is a singleton in its sample. The chain combines TRBV7-8 with TRBJ2-1; TRBD2 agrees at 8 bases. The germline gives CDR1 SGHVS, CDR2 FQNEAQ. There are 16 residues in the CDR3. V lost 0 bases, J lost 6 bases, and 7 bases stayed unmatched. The CDR3 nucleotides are TGTGCCAGCAGCTTAGCGGACGGGAGGGCGGGCAATGAGCAGTTCTTC. This gives the protein CASSLADGRAGNEQFF. The entire variable domain, with the rest obtained from reference TRBV7-8 and TRBJ2-1, is as follows: GAGVSQSPRYKVAKRGQDVALRCDPISGHVSLFWYQQALGQGPEFLTYFQNEAQLDKSGLPSDRFFAERPEGSVSTLKIQRTQQEDSAVYLCASSLADGRAGNEQFFGPGTRLTVL.

The V gene is TRBV5-1, the J gene TRBJ2-1; 9 nucleotides line up with TRBD2. Germline V gene data show CDR1 as SGHRS and CDR2 as YFSETQ. The CDR3 totals 15 residues. Trimming at V came to 4 bases and at J to 4 bases, leaving 6 bases not matched to a gene. The CDR3 nucleotides read TGCGCCAGCAGCCTAACTAGCGGGCCGTACAATGAGCAGTTCTTC. Its translation: CASSLTSGPYNEQFF.

The chain links TRBV28 to TRBJ1-2, with TRBD1 matching 7 bases. The CDR3 extends over 13 amino acids. Germline trimming cut 4 bases from V and 7 bases from J; bases unmatched to any gene: 6. Germline loops: CDR1 MDHEN, CDR2 SYDVKM. CDR3 protein: CASSYDRVRGYTF. In DNA, the CDR3 is TGTGCCAGCAGTTACGACAGGGTTCGTGGCTACACCTTC.